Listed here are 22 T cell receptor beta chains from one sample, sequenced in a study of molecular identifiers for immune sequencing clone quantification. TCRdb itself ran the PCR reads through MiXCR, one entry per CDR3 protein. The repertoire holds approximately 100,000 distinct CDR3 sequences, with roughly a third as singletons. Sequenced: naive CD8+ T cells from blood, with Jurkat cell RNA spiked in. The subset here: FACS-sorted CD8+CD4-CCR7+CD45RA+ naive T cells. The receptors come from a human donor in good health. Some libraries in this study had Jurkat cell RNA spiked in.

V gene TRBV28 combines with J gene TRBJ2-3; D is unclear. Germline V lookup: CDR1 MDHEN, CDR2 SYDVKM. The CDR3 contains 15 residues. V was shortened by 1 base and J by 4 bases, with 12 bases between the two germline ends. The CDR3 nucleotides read TGTGCCAGCAGTTTATTCTTGGCTTTCTCAGATACGCAGTATTTT. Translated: CASSLFLAFSDTQYF.

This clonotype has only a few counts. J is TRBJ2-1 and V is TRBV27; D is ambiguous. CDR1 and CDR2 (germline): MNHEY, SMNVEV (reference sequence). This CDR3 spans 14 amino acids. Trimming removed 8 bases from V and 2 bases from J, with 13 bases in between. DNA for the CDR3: TGTGCCAGCCGGTTGGGTAGCCCCTACAATGAGCAGTTCTTC. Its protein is CASRLGSPYNEQFF.

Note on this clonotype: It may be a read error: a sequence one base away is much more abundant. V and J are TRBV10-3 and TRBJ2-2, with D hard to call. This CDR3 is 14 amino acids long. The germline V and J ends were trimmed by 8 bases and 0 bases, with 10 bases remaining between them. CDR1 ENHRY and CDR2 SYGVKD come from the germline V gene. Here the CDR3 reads CAIPLETNTGELFF. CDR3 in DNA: TGTGCCATCCCTCTTGAAACGAACACCGGGGAGCTGTTTTTT.

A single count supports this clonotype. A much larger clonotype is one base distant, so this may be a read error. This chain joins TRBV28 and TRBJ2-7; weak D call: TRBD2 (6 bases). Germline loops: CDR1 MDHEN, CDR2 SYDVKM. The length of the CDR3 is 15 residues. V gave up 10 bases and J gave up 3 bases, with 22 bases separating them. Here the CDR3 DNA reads TGTGCCAACTGGTTTACGGGAGCCCCTATCTACGAGCAGTACTTC. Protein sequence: CANWFTGAPIYEQYF.

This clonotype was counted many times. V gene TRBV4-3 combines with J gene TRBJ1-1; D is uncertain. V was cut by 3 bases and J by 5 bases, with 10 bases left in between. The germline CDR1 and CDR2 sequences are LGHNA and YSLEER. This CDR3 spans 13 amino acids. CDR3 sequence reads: CASSHLDLTEAFF. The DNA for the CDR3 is TGCGCCAGCAGCCATCTGGACTTGACTGAAGCTTTCTTT.

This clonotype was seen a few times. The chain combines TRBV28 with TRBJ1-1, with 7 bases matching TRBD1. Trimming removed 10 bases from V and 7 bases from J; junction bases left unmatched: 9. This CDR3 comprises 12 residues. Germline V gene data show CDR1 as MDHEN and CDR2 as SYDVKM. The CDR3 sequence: CATHDQGDEAFF. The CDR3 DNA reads TGTGCCACCCACGATCAGGGGGATGAAGCTTTCTTT.

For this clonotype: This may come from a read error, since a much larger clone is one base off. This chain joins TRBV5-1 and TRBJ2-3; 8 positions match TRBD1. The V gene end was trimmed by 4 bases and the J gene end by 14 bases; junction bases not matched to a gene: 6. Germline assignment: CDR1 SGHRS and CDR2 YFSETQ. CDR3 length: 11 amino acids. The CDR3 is CASSIGTGGYF. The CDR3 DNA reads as TGCGCCAGCAGCATCGGGACAGGAGGGTATTTT.

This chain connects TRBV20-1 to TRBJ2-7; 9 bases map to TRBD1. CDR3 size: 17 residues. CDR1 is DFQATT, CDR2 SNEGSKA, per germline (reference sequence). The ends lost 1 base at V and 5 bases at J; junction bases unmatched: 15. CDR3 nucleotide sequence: TGCAGTGCTAGAGCCCAAACCCCCGGGACAGGGCCCCACGAGCAGTACTTC. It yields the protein CSARAQTPGTGPHEQYF.

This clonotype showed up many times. The CDR3 here is CSARSTSGGYEQFF. In nucleotides, the CDR3 is TGCAGTGCCCGAAGCACTAGCGGGGGGTATGAGCAGTTCTTC. The rearrangement links TRBV20-1 to TRBJ2-1; 12 nucleotides align to TRBD2. Per germline, CDR1 DFQATT and CDR2 SNEGSKA (reference sequence). This CDR3 region has 14 residues. Trimming at V came to 6 bases and at J to 8 bases, leaving 8 bases not matched to a gene.

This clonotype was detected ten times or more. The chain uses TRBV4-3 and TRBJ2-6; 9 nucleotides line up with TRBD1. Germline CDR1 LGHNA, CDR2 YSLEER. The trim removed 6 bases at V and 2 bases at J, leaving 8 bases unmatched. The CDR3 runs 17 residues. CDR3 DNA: TGCGCCAGCAGTCAACAGGGGGCAAGCACTGGGGCCAACGTCCTGACTTTC. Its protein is CASSQQGASTGANVLTF.

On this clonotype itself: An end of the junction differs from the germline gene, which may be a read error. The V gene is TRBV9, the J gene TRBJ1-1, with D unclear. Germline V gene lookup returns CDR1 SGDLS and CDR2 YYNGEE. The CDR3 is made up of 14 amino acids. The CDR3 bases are TGTACCAGCAGCGTAGGGCAGGTGGGGACTGAAGCTTTCTTT. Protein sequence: CTSSVGQVGTEAFF.

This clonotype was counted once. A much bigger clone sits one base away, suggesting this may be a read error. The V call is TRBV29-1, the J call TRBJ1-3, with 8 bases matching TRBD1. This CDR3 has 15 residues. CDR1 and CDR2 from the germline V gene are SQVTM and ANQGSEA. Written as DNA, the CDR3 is TGCAGCGTTGAAGATTCCGGGACAGGTGGAAACGCCATATATTTT. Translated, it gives CSVEDSGTGGNAIYF.

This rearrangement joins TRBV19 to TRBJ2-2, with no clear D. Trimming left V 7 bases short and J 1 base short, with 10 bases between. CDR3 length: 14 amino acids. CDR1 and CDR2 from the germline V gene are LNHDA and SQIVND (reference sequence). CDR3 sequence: CASNNLLNTGELFF. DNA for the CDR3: TGTGCCAGTAATAACCTGCTGAACACCGGGGAGCTGTTTTTT. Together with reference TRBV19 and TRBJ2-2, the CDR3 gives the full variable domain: DGGITQSPKYLFRKEGQNVTLSCEQNLNHDAMYWYRQDPGQGLRLIYYSQIVNDFQKGDIAEGYSVSREKKESFPLTVTSAQKNPTAFYLCASNNLLNTGELFFGEGSRLTVL.

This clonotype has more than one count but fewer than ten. The CDR3 sequence is CASSFAGGHEQYF. The CDR3 nucleotides are TGTGCCAGCAGTTTTGCGGGAGGCCACGAGCAGTACTTC. This sequence joins TRBV6-5 and TRBJ2-7, with 8 positions matching TRBD2. V was clipped by 4 bases and J by 5 bases; unmatched bases: 4. Germline V gene lookup returns CDR1 MNHEY and CDR2 SVGAGI. The CDR3 is made up of 13 amino acids.

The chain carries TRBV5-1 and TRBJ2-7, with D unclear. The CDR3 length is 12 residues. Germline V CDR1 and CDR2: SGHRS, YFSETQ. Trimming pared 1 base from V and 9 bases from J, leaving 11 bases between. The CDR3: CASSLTVGVQYF. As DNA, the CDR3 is TGCGCCAGCAGCTTGACGGTCGGTGTGCAGTACTTC.

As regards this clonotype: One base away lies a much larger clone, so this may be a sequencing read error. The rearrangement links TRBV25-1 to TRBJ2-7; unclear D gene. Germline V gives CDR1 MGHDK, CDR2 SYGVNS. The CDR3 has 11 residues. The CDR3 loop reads CTSSNSYEQYF. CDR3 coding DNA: TGTACCAGCTCGAACTCCTACGAGCAGTACTTC.

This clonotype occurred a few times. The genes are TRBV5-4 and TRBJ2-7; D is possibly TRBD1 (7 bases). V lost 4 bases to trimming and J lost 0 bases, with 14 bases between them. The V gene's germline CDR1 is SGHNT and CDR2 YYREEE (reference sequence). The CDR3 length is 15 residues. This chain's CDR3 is CASSAGQHSSYEQYF. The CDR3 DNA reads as TGTGCCAGCAGCGCGGGACAGCATTCCTCCTACGAGCAGTACTTC.

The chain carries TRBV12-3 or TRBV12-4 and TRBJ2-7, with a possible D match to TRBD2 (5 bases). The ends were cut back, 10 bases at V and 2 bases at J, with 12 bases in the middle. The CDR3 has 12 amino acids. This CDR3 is CATSRGTYEQYF. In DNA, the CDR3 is TGTGCCACCTCACGGGGAACCTACGAGCAGTACTTC.

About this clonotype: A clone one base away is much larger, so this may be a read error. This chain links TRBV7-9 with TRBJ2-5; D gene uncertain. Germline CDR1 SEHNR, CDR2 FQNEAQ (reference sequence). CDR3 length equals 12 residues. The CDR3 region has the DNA TGTGTCAGCAGCTTAGGCTCAGAGACCCAGTACTTC. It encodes CVSSLGSETQYF.

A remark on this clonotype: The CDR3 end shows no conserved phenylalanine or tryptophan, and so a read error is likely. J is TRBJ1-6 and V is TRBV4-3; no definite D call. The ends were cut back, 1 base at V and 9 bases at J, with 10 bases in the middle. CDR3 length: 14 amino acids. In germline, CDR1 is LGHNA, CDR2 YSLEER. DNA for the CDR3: TGCGCCAGCAGCCAAGTACCTCCGATTTCACCCCTCCACTAT. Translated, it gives CASSQVPPISPLHY.

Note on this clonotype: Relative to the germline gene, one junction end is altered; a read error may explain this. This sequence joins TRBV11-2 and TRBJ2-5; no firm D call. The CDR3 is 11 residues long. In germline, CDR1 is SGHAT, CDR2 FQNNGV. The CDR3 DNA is TGTGCCAGCAGCTTAGGGTCACCGGTGATCTTC. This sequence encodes CASSLGSPVIF. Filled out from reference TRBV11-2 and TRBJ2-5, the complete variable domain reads EAGVAQSPRYKIIEKRQSVAFWCNPISGHATLYWYQQILGQGPKLLIQFQNNGVVDDSQLPKDRFSAERLKGVDSTLKIQPAKLEDSAVYLCASSLGSPVIFGPGTRLLVL.

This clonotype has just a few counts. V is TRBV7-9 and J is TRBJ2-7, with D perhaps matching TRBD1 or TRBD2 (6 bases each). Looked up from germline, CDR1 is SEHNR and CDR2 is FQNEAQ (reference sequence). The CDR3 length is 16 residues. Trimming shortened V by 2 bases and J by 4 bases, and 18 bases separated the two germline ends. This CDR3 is CASSLRLGGLEYEQYF. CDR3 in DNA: TGTGCCAGCAGCTTACGTCTTGGGGGGCTAGAGTACGAGCAGTACTTC.